The 17 T cell receptor beta chains given below trace back to one sample, sequenced in a study of shared clonotypes between healthy human individuals. Terminally differentiated effector memory CD45RA+ cells were excluded by CCR7 positive selection of CD45RO-negative cells. Measured with immunoSEQ multiplex PCR; TCRdb has only the in-frame clones, and not every one. This table has about 680,000 clones, about 91% appearing once. Sample: naive CD8+ T cells sorted from blood. The receptors derive from a man in his thirties or forties in good health.

This clone has only a few counts. At the DNA level, this CDR3 is encoded by other sequences in the same sample as well. V gene TRBV7-9 combines with J gene TRBJ2-5; D not certain. Germline assignment: CDR1 SEHNR and CDR2 FQNEAQ (reference sequence). Trimming shortened V by 5 bases and J by 5 bases, and 9 bases separated the two germline ends. This CDR3 is 12 amino acids long. The CDR3 bases are TGTGCCAGCAGCCCCGACTTTGAGACCCAGTACTTC. Its translation is CASSPDFETQYF.

This chain links TRBV5-1 with TRBJ2-3; TRBD2 is a possible D gene (6 bases). The V gene lost 2 bases and the J gene lost 0 bases, with 25 bases spanning the gap. Germline V CDR1 and CDR2: SGHRS, YFSETQ. The CDR3 contains 20 residues. The CDR3: CASSFPNTGGPVTSTDTQYF. Written as DNA, the CDR3 is TGCGCCAGCAGCTTTCCTAATACAGGAGGGCCTGTTACTAGCACAGATACGCAGTATTTT.

About this clone itself: This CDR3 is also generated by other DNA sequences in the sample. The chain joins TRBV7-9 to TRBJ1-3; no firm D call. The CDR3 runs 12 residues. Trimming left V 1 base short and J 4 bases short, with 2 bases between. Germline V CDR1 and CDR2: SEHNR, FQNEAQ (reference sequence). CDR3 sequence: CASSLEGNTIYF. Here the CDR3 DNA reads TGTGCCAGCAGCTTAGAGGGAAACACCATATATTTT.

This clone is a singleton in its sample. The V call is TRBV4-1, the J call TRBJ2-1; D is ambiguous. The germline V gene has CDR1 MGHRA and CDR2 YSYEKL. The CDR3 spans 14 residues. Trimming took 1 base from V and 5 from J, leaving 9 bases between them. In DNA form, the CDR3 reads TGCGCCAGCAGCCAAGTTGGTCAGGACAATGAGCAGTTCTTC. Protein sequence: CASSQVGQDNEQFF.

The V gene is TRBV16, the J gene TRBJ1-2; D uncertain. Germline V lookup: CDR1 KGHSY, CDR2 FQNENV. This CDR3 spans 16 amino acids. V was trimmed by 5 bases and J by 3 bases, leaving 19 bases between them. CDR3 bases: TGTGCCAGCAGCACCCGCAGAGTCGGGCAGGACTATGGCTACACCTTC. Amino acids: CASSTRRVGQDYGYTF.

The chain is built from TRBV7-2 and TRBJ2-5; no reliable D call. Per germline, CDR1 SGHTA and CDR2 FQGNSA. This CDR3 comprises 13 residues. V was clipped by 5 bases and J by 2 bases, with 9 bases between them. CDR3 sequence: CASSPRNQETQYF. The CDR3 DNA is TGTGCCAGCAGCCCACGAAATCAAGAGACCCAGTACTTC.

V is TRBV9 and J is TRBJ2-1, with 11 bases identical to TRBD2. Trimming cost V 3 bases and J 2 bases; bases outside gene matches: 13. Per the germline V gene, CDR1 is SGDLS and CDR2 is YYNGEE. The CDR3 extends over 19 amino acids. The CDR3 coding sequence is TGTGCCAGCAGCGAATTCGGACGAACTAGCGGGAGTGCCTACAATGAGCAGTTCTTC. It yields the protein CASSEFGRTSGSAYNEQFF.

This clone was seen a few times. The CDR3 here is CASRYGNQPQHF. The CDR3 DNA reads TGTGCCAGCAGGTATGGCAATCAGCCCCAGCATTTT. The chain carries TRBV7-2 and TRBJ1-5; D remains unclear. CDR1 and CDR2 (germline): SGHTA, FQGNSA. There are 12 residues in the CDR3. Deletions cut 6 bases from V and 2 bases from J, with 5 bases between.

The chain is built from TRBV5-1 and TRBJ2-5; the D call may be TRBD1 or TRBD2 (7 bases each). The CDR3 length is 13 residues. Germline V gene lookup returns CDR1 SGHRS and CDR2 YFSETQ. V dropped 4 bases and J dropped 5 bases, with 12 bases sitting between them. DNA for the CDR3: TGCGCCAGCAGCCCCAGGGGGGGGGAGACCCAGTACTTC. Translated: CASSPRGGETQYF.

The chain has TRBV7-9 and TRBJ2-1; 8 bases are a match to TRBD2. Germline loops: CDR1 SEHNR, CDR2 FQNEAQ (reference sequence). J gave up 5 bases and V 5 bases, and 8 bases lay outside the gene matches. The CDR3 totals 15 residues. CDR3 nucleotide sequence: TGTGCCAGCAGCATACGGGAGGGACCCGACAATGAGCAGTTCTTC. As protein: CASSIREGPDNEQFF.

The V gene is TRBV13, the J gene TRBJ2-7; possible D gene TRBD1, 5 bases. CDR1 PRHDT and CDR2 FYEKMQ come from the germline V gene (reference sequence). The CDR3 is made up of 15 amino acids. The ends were cut back, 0 bases at V and 0 bases at J, with 9 bases in the middle. The DNA for the CDR3 is TGTGCCAGCAGCTTAGGAGGACACGCCTCCTACGAGCAGTACTTC. This codes for CASSLGGHASYEQYF.

This chain uses TRBV29-1 with TRBJ2-7; possibly TRBD1 for D (6 bases). The CDR3 has 15 residues. Trimming left V 2 bases short and J 4 bases short, with 18 bases between. Germline V gives CDR1 SQVTM, CDR2 ANQGSEA. Here the CDR3 DNA reads TGCAGCGTTGAATTGAGGACAGCCCCTTCTTACGAGCAGTACTTC. Its translation is CSVELRTAPSYEQYF.

CDR3 DNA: TGCAGCGTTGAAAGGGTAGGGTCGGAGACCCAGTACTTC. Translating it yields CSVERVGSETQYF. The gene calls are TRBV29-1 and TRBJ2-5; no definite D call. The length of the CDR3 is 13 residues. V lost 2 bases to trimming and J lost 5 bases, with 12 bases between them. Germline V lookup: CDR1 SQVTM, CDR2 ANQGSEA.

The rearrangement joins TRBV4-1 to TRBJ2-7; D is unclear. Between the trimmed V and J ends, which lost 3 bases and 2 bases, there was a span of 8 bases. Germline V gene data show CDR1 as MGHRA and CDR2 as YSYEKL. The CDR3 is 13 amino acids. The CDR3 sequence is CASSHTYTYEQYF. The CDR3, as DNA: TGCGCCAGCAGCCATACCTATACCTACGAGCAGTACTTC.

This clone was counted a single time. The gene calls are TRBV28 and TRBJ2-3; D is unclear. Looked up from germline, CDR1 is MDHEN and CDR2 is SYDVKM. The length of the CDR3 is 14 residues. Trimming pared 7 bases from V and 1 base from J, leaving 12 bases between. As DNA, the CDR3 is TGTGCCAGCACGTCGTTGGGTCGCACAGATACGCAGTATTTT. It encodes CASTSLGRTDTQYF.

The rearrangement links TRBV15 to TRBJ2-7; unclear D gene. The CDR3 loop spans 14 amino acids. V dropped 0 bases and J dropped 6 bases, with 12 bases sitting between them. In germline, CDR1 is LNHNV, CDR2 YYDKDF (reference sequence). The CDR3 region is CATSREQVLTEQYF. The CDR3 DNA is TGTGCCACCAGCAGAGAACAAGTTCTCACCGAGCAGTACTTC.

The chain has TRBV25-1 and TRBJ2-5; TRBD2 aligns across 7 bases. In germline, CDR1 is MGHDK, CDR2 SYGVNS. This CDR3 contains 16 residues. V shed 2 bases, J shed 5 bases, and the junction held 11 bases outside the gene matches. The CDR3 bases are TGTGCCAGCAGTGAAACCCCACTAGCGCGTGGGGAGACCCAGTACTTC. It translates to CASSETPLARGETQYF.